This T cell receptor beta chain derives from a study of STAT5B mutations in CD4+ large granular lymphocyte leukemia. Study outcomes and limitations: CD4-sorted patient repertoires seemed more clonal than healthy CD4+ repertoires. Compared with healthy controls (2/35), patient top clones favored TRBV06 (8/27).

Remarks on this clone: The target antigen is unknown.

Healthy controls were blood donor buffy coats. Sequenced by immunoSEQ multiplex PCR; TCRdb stores in-frame clones only, minus some. The sample lists about 50,000 clones, about 80% occurring once. The CDR3 extends over 13 amino acids. Germline V gives CDR1 MNHNY, CDR2 SVGAGI (reference sequence). The V end lost 5 bases, the J end lost 8 bases, and 13 bases lay between the germline ends. Sequenced: CD4+ T cells from blood buffy coats. The V call is TRBV6-6, the J call TRBJ2-4, with D unclear. The TCR was taken from a human donor in good health. CDR3 residues: CASSMGHNDIQYF. The CDR3 DNA reads as TGTGCCAGCAGTATGGGCCACAACGACATTCAGTACTTC.